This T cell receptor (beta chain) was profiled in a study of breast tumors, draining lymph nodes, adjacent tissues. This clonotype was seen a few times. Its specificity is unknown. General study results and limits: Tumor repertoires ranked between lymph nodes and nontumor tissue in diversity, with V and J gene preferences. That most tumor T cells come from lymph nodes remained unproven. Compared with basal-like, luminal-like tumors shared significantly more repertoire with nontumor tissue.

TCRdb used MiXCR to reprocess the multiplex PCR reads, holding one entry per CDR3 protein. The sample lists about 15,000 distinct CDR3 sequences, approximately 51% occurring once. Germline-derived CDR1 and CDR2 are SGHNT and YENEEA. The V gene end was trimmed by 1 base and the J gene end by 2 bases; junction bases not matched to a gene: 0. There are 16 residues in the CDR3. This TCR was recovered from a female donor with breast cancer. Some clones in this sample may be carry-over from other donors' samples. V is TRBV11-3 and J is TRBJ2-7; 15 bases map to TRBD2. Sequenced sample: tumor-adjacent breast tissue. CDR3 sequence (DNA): TGTGCCAGCAGCTTAGGGACTAGCGGGGGGGCCTACGAGCAGTACTTC. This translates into CASSLGTSGGAYEQYF.